This entry is about one T cell receptor (beta chain). Its specific antigen is unknown. Qualities for individual bases were not recorded, and no much larger clone is one base off. This entry belongs to a study of shared clonotypes between healthy human individuals (dated by TCRdb to 2019 to 2021). Broadly, across the study: Three men and a couple of women, aged 18 to 49 years, made up the cohort. To increase sequencing depth and limit assay-specific biases, different laboratories used diverse techniques to prepare libraries and sequence TCR repertoires. Each donor's leukapheresis produced roughly between roughly 0.85 and 9.5 billion PBMCs. For each donor, CD4 naive and CD4 memory were each run on three plates, CD8 naive on two plates, and CD8 memory on one plate. The study deeply sequenced blood TCR repertoires of 5 or 6 healthy adults to estimate repertoire size and the extent of clonotype sharing between individuals. Points the paper makes about the study in general: Approximately 4.8% of naive CD4, roughly 3.5% of naive CD8, roughly 2.4% of memory CD4, and about 0.4% of memory CD8 clonotypes were shared across a few donors. Sampling was restricted to blood, and TCR repertoires in tissue are likely to differ from TCR repertoires in blood. Incomplete sequencing was indicated by rarefaction of sorted-subset datasets, despite the large sequencing depth. The small number of donors limited the genetic and exposure-history diversity represented. Clonotypes shared by all four sorted-subset donors showed higher generation probabilities than non-shared clonotypes. Naive subsets generally had larger estimated clonotype richness than memory subsets. Pairwise subsampling led to the expectation that sequencing depth would affect the degree of clonotype sharing among donors.

Using the deep immunoSEQ assay, TCR CDR3 regions were amplified from genomic DNA by multiplex PCR. Extracted genomic DNA from each cell subset was distributed evenly across all wells of several immunoSEQ 96-well plates, and each plate was treated as a replicate. Each replicate PCR for sorted subsets received roughly 200 ng genomic DNA, equal to about 30,000 T cell genomes. Purified libraries were quantified with a Qubit 3.0 fluorometer, sized on a Bioanalyzer 2100, and re-quantified with the KAPA Library Quantification kit. Each immunoSEQ 96-well plate was sequenced on its own single-read 150-cycle Illumina NextSeq 550 flow cell. Per the original workflow: Because the immunoSEQ output held only junctional sequences and lacked quality scores, the filtering could not match the filtering applied to full-length reads. Sequences were annotated with PyIR, a Python wrapper for IgBLAST v1.9, and V/J genes and CDR3 were assigned using IMGT germline references. Reads were filtered out if the reads had weak V/J assignments (E-value above 1e-6), no CDR3, stop codons, out-of-frame junctions, or ambiguous translated residues. V3J clonotypes were defined as sequences sharing the same inferred V gene, J gene, and CDR3 amino acid sequence. The percentage overlap between two repertoires was calculated by dividing the number of shared unique clonotypes by the size of the smaller repertoire. RTK rarefaction, the Chao1 estimator, and Recon v2.1 estimates of unobserved clonotypes were used to assess repertoire richness. Generation probabilities for all TCRbeta clonotypes obtained by the gDNA method from several donors were computed using OLGA. Drawn from immuneACCESS, this table holds only the in-frame rearrangements with V and J called that TCRdb kept. Clones are partly lost; checked studies trace under half to an unresolved V gene and leave the rest unexplained. The V and J calls and the clone size are those of that table, but D and trimming were determined from the DNA. The sample table holds approximately 2.5 million clones, of which roughly 93% were seen once. The ten largest clones add up to more than 0.35% of the sample.

CDR1 is given as MDHEN and CDR2 as SYDVKM, both from the germline V gene. V and J lose 2 bases and 7 bases, and a span of 9 bases separates them. The CDR3 sequence holds 13 residues, the cysteine and phenylalanine included. CDR3 DNA only is kept here, 39 bases in frame from base 1. The donors were healthy, HIV-negative adults with no recently reported acute infections or vaccinations. Every donor was a Caucasian adult residing in Nashville, Tennessee, USA. CD4+ T cells were enriched by magnetic negative selection; naive cells were then positively selected on CD45RA, and the negative fraction formed the memory subset. Blood was collected by leukapheresis, and PBMCs were isolated by Ficoll-Histopaque density gradient centrifugation and then cryopreserved in liquid nitrogen vapor phase. Analytical flow cytometry was used to check the purity and quantity of each magnetically sorted T cell population. Genomic DNA was isolated from every sorted fraction and measured by UV absorbance on a Nanodrop 2000c.

The sequenced material came from naive CD4+ T cells from PBMCs. The meaning of the sample's cell subset or site label: CD45RA+ positively selected. Recombination joined TRBV28 with TRBJ2-1; tentative D gene TRBD2, with 5 bases matching. The receptor comes from a man aged 18 to 35 in good health. Some clones in this sample may be carry-over from other donors' samples. The nucleotide sequence reads as follows: TGTGCCAGCAGTTTAATGTCGGGAAATGAGCAGTTCTTC. Protein translation: CASSLMSGNEQFF. When the CDR3 is completed using the reference TRBV28 and TRBJ2-1 genes on either side, the full variable domain is DVKVTQSSRYLVKRTGEKVFLECVQDMDHENMFWYRQDPGLGLRLIYFSYDVKMKEKGDIPEGYSVSREKKERFSLILESASTNQTSMYLCASSLMSGNEQFFGPGTRLTVL.